This passage covers 30 T cell receptor beta chains from one sample sequenced in a study of cytomegalovirus exposure and HLA in healthy donors. PCR was performed using 60 Vbeta and 13 Jbeta primers. Sequencing was performed with immunoSEQ multiplex PCR; in TCRdb, only in-frame clones are kept and a portion is missing. The repertoire has approximately 120,000 clones, roughly 79% of them found once; the top ten carry 2.2%. Sequenced material: PBMCs. The receptors were sampled from a woman between 25 and 40 years old in good health and CMV-seronegative.

This clone was recorded a few times. This chain links TRBV10-3 with TRBJ2-5, with a weak D call TRBD2 (5 bases). The CDR3 extends over 13 amino acids. The germline gives CDR1 ENHRY, CDR2 SYGVKD. Trimming left V 4 bases short and J 5 bases short, with 11 bases between. DNA of the CDR3: TGTGCCATCAGTGCGCCGCCGGGGGAGACCCAGTACTTC. As protein: CAISAPPGETQYF.

The chain couples TRBV19 to TRBJ2-1; D possibly corresponds to TRBD1 (6 bases). In germline, CDR1 is LNHDA, CDR2 SQIVND (reference sequence). The CDR3 totals 13 residues. V was trimmed by 4 bases and J by 8 bases, leaving 12 bases between them. In DNA form, the CDR3 reads TGTGCCAGTAGTAGCTCCCACAGGGATGAGCAGTTCTTC. Amino acid sequence: CASSSSHRDEQFF. The complete variable domain, with remaining parts taken from reference TRBV19 and TRBJ2-1, reads DGGITQSPKYLFRKEGQNVTLSCEQNLNHDAMYWYRQDPGQGLRLIYYSQIVNDFQKGDIAEGYSVSREKKESFPLTVTSAQKNPTAFYLCASSSSHRDEQFFGPGTRLTVL.

The rearrangement uses TRBV7-6 and TRBJ2-5; TRBD2 aligns across 9 bases. V lost 4 bases, J lost 4 bases, and 4 bases stayed unmatched. This CDR3 is built from 14 residues. Looked up from germline, CDR1 is SGHVS and CDR2 is FNYEAQ. DNA of the CDR3: TGTGCCAGCAGCTATGGACTAGCGTTAGAGACCCAGTACTTC. The encoded protein is CASSYGLALETQYF.

The chain combines TRBV19 with TRBJ1-2, with TRBD1 matching over 9 bases. The germline CDR1 and CDR2 sequences are LNHDA and SQIVND (reference sequence). The CDR3 sequence is 13 residues long. V shed 11 bases, J shed 6 bases, and the junction held 10 bases outside the gene matches. The CDR3 nucleotides read TGTGCCGGCAAAAGACAGGGGGTCGATGGCTACACCTTC. Its protein product is CAGKRQGVDGYTF.

The V call is TRBV28, the J call TRBJ2-7; the match to TRBD2 covers 14 bases. V dropped 4 bases and J dropped 6; count of bases not matched to a gene: 8. Germline CDR1 MDHEN, CDR2 SYDVKM. The CDR3 consists of 16 residues. CDR3 protein: CASSSPGLAGGIEQYF. As DNA, the CDR3 is TGTGCCAGCAGTTCGCCCGGACTAGCGGGAGGTATCGAGCAGTACTTC.

A few counts support this clone. The rearrangement joins TRBV5-8 to TRBJ2-3, with D perhaps TRBD2 (6 bases). There are 15 residues in the CDR3. Germline V gene lookup returns CDR1 SGHTS and CDR2 YDEGEE. The V gene lost 0 bases and the J gene lost 4 bases, with 12 bases spanning the gap. In nucleotides, the CDR3 is TGTGCCAGCAGCTTGGAGTTGGGGGGTGCAGATACGCAGTATTTT. Amino acid sequence: CASSLELGGADTQYF.

This sequence joins TRBV6-5 and TRBJ2-7; 8 bases align to TRBD1. This CDR3 comprises 15 residues. Germline V CDR1 and CDR2: MNHEY, SVGAGI. With 6 bases clipped from V and 3 bases from J, the junction kept 10 bases outside the gene matches. Here the CDR3 reads CASSRDRTPHYEQYF. The CDR3 DNA reads TGTGCCAGCAGCCGGGACAGGACGCCTCACTACGAGCAGTACTTC.

V and J are TRBV4-1 and TRBJ1-3; D perhaps matches TRBD1 (5 bases). Germline CDR1 and CDR2: MGHRA and YSYEKL. The CDR3 totals 15 residues. Trimming removed 2 bases from V and 7 bases from J, with 15 bases in between. The CDR3 nucleotides read TGCGCCAGCAGCCAAACCGGGACTCCACCGAACACCATATATTTT. Amino acid sequence: CASSQTGTPPNTIYF.

The V call is TRBV13, the J call TRBJ2-1, with 8 bases identical to TRBD2. This CDR3 has 18 amino acids. CDR1 PRHDT and CDR2 FYEKMQ come from the germline V gene (reference sequence). With 2 bases clipped from V and 0 bases from J, the junction kept 9 bases outside the gene matches. The CDR3 sequence: CASSLSVAGTSSYNEQFF. The CDR3 DNA follows: TGTGCCAGCAGCTTATCAGTAGCGGGGACTAGCTCCTACAATGAGCAGTTCTTC.

This rearrangement joins TRBV27 to TRBJ2-1; 9 bases map to TRBD2. V shed 0 bases and J 8 bases; nucleotides not matched to a gene: 8. This CDR3 has 16 residues. Per the germline V gene, CDR1 is MNHEY and CDR2 is SMNVEV (reference sequence). Here the CDR3 reads CASSLSIIAGVDEQFF. The CDR3, as DNA: TGTGCCAGCAGTTTATCGATTATAGCGGGAGTAGATGAGCAGTTCTTC.

The chain uses TRBV5-1 and TRBJ2-1; possible D gene TRBD1, 5 bases. V was shortened by 7 bases and J by 5 bases, with 16 bases between the two germline ends. The CDR3 totals 14 residues. The germline V gene has CDR1 SGHRS and CDR2 YFSETQ. The CDR3: CASGLWTQDNEQFF. The CDR3 region has the DNA TGCGCCAGCGGGCTGTGGACACAGGACAATGAGCAGTTCTTC.

The gene calls are TRBV5-1 and TRBJ1-2, with TRBD1 matching over 7 bases. Germline V gene lookup returns CDR1 SGHRS and CDR2 YFSETQ. Losses at the gene ends were 3 bases for V and 1 base for J; bases not matched to a gene: 3. The CDR3 runs 14 residues. Here the CDR3 DNA reads TGCGCCAGCAGCTGGGACAGTTATAACTATGGCTACACCTTC. Amino acid sequence: CASSWDSYNYGYTF. Complete variable domain (other parts from reference TRBV5-1 and TRBJ1-2): KAGVTQTPRYLIKTRGQQVTLSCSPISGHRSVSWYQQTPGQGLQFLFEYFSETQRNKGNFPGRFSGRQFSNSRSEMNVSTLELGDSALYLCASSWDSYNYGYTFGSGTRLTVV.

The chain is built from TRBV28 and TRBJ2-3; 12 positions agree with TRBD1. Germline lookup yields CDR1 MDHEN and CDR2 SYDVKM. This CDR3 is 13 amino acids long. The DNA of the CDR3 is TGTGGCTCCCGGGACAGGGGGCGACTAGCCGGATATTTT. As protein: CGSRDRGRLAGYF. Drawing the rest from reference TRBV28 and TRBJ2-3, the complete variable domain is DVKVTQSSRYLVKRTGEKVFLECVQDMDHENMFWYRQDPGLGLRLIYFSYDVKMKEKGDIPEGYSVSREKKERFSLILESASTNQTSMYLCGSRDRGRLAGYFGPGTRLTVL.

The chain carries TRBV27 and TRBJ2-3; possible D gene TRBD2, 5 bases. V lost 6 bases to trimming and J lost 0 bases, with 13 bases between them. This CDR3 region has 15 residues. In germline, CDR1 is MNHEY, CDR2 SMNVEV (reference sequence). The CDR3 region is CASRPIGGSTDTQYF. The DNA for the CDR3 is TGTGCCAGCAGACCGATCGGCGGGAGCACAGATACGCAGTATTTT.

The V and J genes are TRBV6-5 and TRBJ1-2; unclear D gene. The ends were cut back, 4 bases at V and 6 bases at J, with 9 bases in the middle. CDR3 length: 12 amino acids. The V gene's germline CDR1 is MNHEY and CDR2 SVGAGI. The CDR3: CASSSGRDGYTF. The CDR3 DNA follows: TGTGCCAGCAGTTCTGGGCGTGATGGCTACACCTTC.

V and J are TRBV6-1 and TRBJ2-7, with D maybe TRBD2 (5 bases). The germline V and J ends were trimmed by 8 bases and 2 bases, with 16 bases remaining between them. The length of the CDR3 is 14 residues. The germline V gene encodes CDR1 MNHNS and CDR2 SASEGT. The CDR3 nucleotides read TGTGCCAGCGGGAGAGACGACGGGACCTACGAGCAGTACTTC. Protein sequence: CASGRDDGTYEQYF.

The chain uses TRBV19 and TRBJ2-1; the match to TRBD2 covers 13 bases. The CDR3 runs 15 residues. Germline CDR1 reads LNHDA; CDR2 reads SQIVND (reference sequence). V trimming: 1 base; J trimming: 12 bases; junction bases outside the gene matches: 6. The CDR3 sequence: CASSIGLGLAGPQFF. CDR3 DNA sequence: TGTGCCAGTAGTATAGGTTTGGGACTAGCGGGACCGCAGTTCTTC.

The chain recombines TRBV15 with TRBJ1-3, with no clear D. Germline CDR1 reads LNHNV; CDR2 reads YYDKDF (reference sequence). Trimming stripped 4 bases from V and 0 bases from J, with 10 bases between. The CDR3 runs to 15 residues. CDR3 sequence (DNA): TGTGCCACCAGCACCCGGGAAAGCTCTGGAAACACCATATATTTT. This sequence encodes CATSTRESSGNTIYF.

The rearrangement joins TRBV14 to TRBJ2-4; no clear D. V was shortened by 2 bases and J by 0 bases, with 20 bases between the two germline ends. Germline values: CDR1 SGHDN, CDR2 FVKESK. The CDR3 consists of 19 residues. CDR3 in DNA: TGTGCCAGCAGCCAAAGTTCAGGTGACCCATCGCTAGCCAAAAACATTCAGTACTTC. It is translated as CASSQSSGDPSLAKNIQYF.

This chain's CDR3 is CASSLSGAGANVLTF. CDR3 bases: TGCGCCAGCAGCTTATCAGGGGCTGGGGCCAACGTCCTGACTTTC. The chain couples TRBV5-1 to TRBJ2-6; the D gene is possibly TRBD1 (6 bases). V was trimmed by 2 bases and J by 2 bases, leaving 8 bases between them. The CDR3 runs to 15 residues. Germline loops: CDR1 SGHRS, CDR2 YFSETQ.

This chain's CDR3 is CASSLPWISGNEQYF. The CDR3 DNA follows: TGTGCCAGCAGCTTACCATGGATTAGCGGGAACGAGCAGTACTTC. The chain combines TRBV7-6 with TRBJ2-7, with 8 bases that match TRBD2. Trimming at V came to 2 bases and at J to 5 bases, leaving 8 bases not matched to a gene. The CDR3 loop spans 15 amino acids. Germline V CDR1 and CDR2: SGHVS, FNYEAQ.

The chain links TRBV27 to TRBJ2-2; 8 bases are a match to TRBD2. V was clipped by 1 base and J by 0 bases; unmatched bases: 1. The CDR3 extends over 16 amino acids. CDR1 is MNHEY and CDR2 is SMNVEV in the germline V gene (reference sequence). The CDR3 DNA reads as TGTGCCAGCAGTTTATTCGGGGGGGCGAACACCGGGGAGCTGTTTTTT. This translates into CASSLFGGANTGELFF.

On this clone: Compared with germline, one end of the junction differs, possibly owing to a read error. The rearrangement uses TRBV7-9 and TRBJ2-1; 8 nucleotides agree with TRBD1. This CDR3 is 13 amino acids long. CDR1 SEHNR and CDR2 FQNEAQ come from the germline V gene (reference sequence). The CDR3 DNA follows: TGTGCCAGCAGCGGGCAGGGGGCCAATGGGCAGTTCTTC. This encodes CASSGQGANGQFF. Looking up the rest from reference TRBV7-9 and TRBJ2-1 gives the full variable domain: DTGVSQNPRHKITKRGQNVTFRCDPISEHNRLYWYRQTLGQGPEFLTYFQNEAQLEKSRLLSDRFSAERPKGSFSTLEIQRTEQGDSAMYLCASSGQGANGQFFGPGTRLTVL.

V usage is TRBV5-1 and J usage is TRBJ2-7; 7 nucleotides agree with TRBD2. V shed 4 bases, J shed 0 bases, and the junction held 13 bases outside the gene matches. The germline V gene encodes CDR1 SGHRS and CDR2 YFSETQ. This CDR3 comprises 17 residues. The CDR3: CASSSRWGSGNSYEQYF. In DNA form, the CDR3 reads TGCGCCAGCAGCAGCCGATGGGGCAGCGGGAACTCCTACGAGCAGTACTTC.

A word on this clone: Mismatch with germline at one junction end may stem from a read error. This chain links TRBV7-7 with TRBJ2-2, with D possibly TRBD1 on 5 matching bases. Germline values: CDR1 SSHAT, CDR2 FNYEAQ (reference sequence). The CDR3 totals 16 residues. CDR3 amino acids: CASSLVLTTGTGELFF. CDR3 DNA sequence: TGTGCTAGCAGCTTGGTACTGACCACAGGAACCGGGGAGCTGTTTTTT.

This chain uses TRBV5-1 with TRBJ1-2; unclear D gene. V lost 0 bases and J lost 8, with 14 bases in between. Germline CDR1 reads SGHRS; CDR2 reads YFSETQ. The CDR3 consists of 14 residues. As DNA, the CDR3 is TGCGCCAGCAGCTTGGAAACTAACGGCTGGGGCTACACCTTC. The encoded protein is CASSLETNGWGYTF.

This clone appeared once. This sequence joins TRBV7-8 and TRBJ1-5; D is perhaps TRBD1 (5 bases). The CDR3 has 15 residues. Trimming left V 6 bases short and J 2 bases short, with 14 bases between. Looked up from germline, CDR1 is SGHVS and CDR2 is FQNEAQ. The chain's CDR3 is CASSPQGFGNQPQHF. The CDR3 DNA reads TGTGCCAGCAGTCCTCAGGGCTTTGGCAATCAGCCCCAGCATTTT. Full variable domain (outside the CDR3, taken from reference TRBV7-8 and TRBJ1-5): GAGVSQSPRYKVAKRGQDVALRCDPISGHVSLFWYQQALGQGPEFLTYFQNEAQLDKSGLPSDRFFAERPEGSVSTLKIQRTQQEDSAVYLCASSPQGFGNQPQHFGDGTRLSIL.

Notes on this clone: Other DNA sequences in the same sample also yield this CDR3. The genes are TRBV18 and TRBJ1-2; no reliable D call. The germline CDR1 and CDR2 sequences are KGHSH and LQKENI. The CDR3 has 13 amino acids. Deletions cut 0 bases from V and 11 bases from J, with 13 bases between. CDR3 sequence (DNA): TGTGCCAGCTCACCACCGGATAGTAAGGAGTACACCTTC. Its protein is CASSPPDSKEYTF.

The chain carries TRBV7-9 and TRBJ1-5; perhaps TRBD1 as D (5 bases). Trimming stripped 2 bases from V and 4 bases from J, with 9 bases between. Germline lookup yields CDR1 SEHNR and CDR2 FQNEAQ (reference sequence). The CDR3 consists of 14 residues. CDR3: CASSLTGGNQPQHF. The CDR3 DNA follows: TGTGCCAGCAGCTTAACTGGGGGGAATCAGCCCCAGCATTTT.

The chain carries TRBV5-5 and TRBJ2-5, with D perhaps matching TRBD1 (5 bases). Germline CDR1 reads SGHKS; CDR2 reads YYEKEE (reference sequence). Trimming took off 0 bases at V and 4 bases at J, with 13 bases between the two ends. CDR3 length: 15 residues. CDR3 amino acids: CASSLVGAVGETQYF. As DNA, the CDR3 is TGTGCCAGCAGCTTGGTAGGGGCAGTGGGAGAGACCCAGTACTTC. Drawing the rest from reference TRBV5-5 and TRBJ2-5, the complete variable domain is DAGVTQSPTHLIKTRGQQVTLRCSPISGHKSVSWYQQVLGQGPQFIFQYYEKEERGRGNFPDRFSARQFPNYSSELNVNALLLGDSALYLCASSLVGAVGETQYFGPGTRLLVL.